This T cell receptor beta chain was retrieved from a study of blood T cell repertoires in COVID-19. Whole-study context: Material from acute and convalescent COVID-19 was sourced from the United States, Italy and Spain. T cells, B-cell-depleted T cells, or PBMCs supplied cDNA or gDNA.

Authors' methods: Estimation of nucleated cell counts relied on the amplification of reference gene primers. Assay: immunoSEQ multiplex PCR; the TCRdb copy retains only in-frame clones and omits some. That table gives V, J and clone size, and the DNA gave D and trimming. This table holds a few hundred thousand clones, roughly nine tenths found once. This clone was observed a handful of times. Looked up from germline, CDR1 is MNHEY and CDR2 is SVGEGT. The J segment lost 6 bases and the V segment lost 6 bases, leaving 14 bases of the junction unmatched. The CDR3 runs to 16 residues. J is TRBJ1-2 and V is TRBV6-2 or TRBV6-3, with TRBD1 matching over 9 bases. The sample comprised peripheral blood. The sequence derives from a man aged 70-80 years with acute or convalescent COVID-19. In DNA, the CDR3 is TGTGCCAGCAGCAAAGGCGGGACAGGGAGTAGGAATGGCTACACCTTC. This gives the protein CASSKGGTGSRNGYTF.